Presented here are 6 T cell receptor beta chains from one specimen sequenced in a study of TIL therapy for anti-PD-1-resistant metastatic lung cancer. Sequencing used immunoSEQ v3. Measured with immunoSEQ multiplex PCR; TCRdb has only the in-frame clones, and not every one. The table lists about 50,000 clones, roughly 85% of them singletons. Regarding time point: pre-treatment sample, taken before nivolumab and TIL therapy. The sequenced sample was blood, obtained at baseline. The receptors derive from a person between 25 and 80 years old with non-small cell lung cancer.

The CDR3 here is CASSQDGGLAKNIQYF. CDR3 coding DNA: TGTGCCAGCAGCCAAGATGGAGGGCTAGCCAAAAACATTCAGTACTTC. This sequence joins TRBV3-1 (or the pseudogene TRBV3-2) and TRBJ2-4; maybe TRBD2 (6 bases). The CDR3 sequence is 16 residues long. CDR1 LGHDT and CDR2 YNNKEL come from the germline V gene (reference sequence). V lost 0 bases to trimming and J lost 0 bases, with 9 bases between them.

The chain couples TRBV7-9 to TRBJ2-3; D is unresolved. The CDR3 is made up of 15 amino acids. Trimming pared 5 bases from V and 4 bases from J, leaving 16 bases between. Per the germline V gene, CDR1 is SEHNR and CDR2 is FQNEAQ (reference sequence). The CDR3 spells CASSLTPILPDTQYF. CDR3 nucleotide sequence: TGTGCCAGCAGCCTTACGCCCATACTCCCAGATACGCAGTATTTT.

The chain has TRBV14 and TRBJ2-5; weak D call: TRBD2 (5 bases). The CDR3 loop spans 14 amino acids. The V gene's germline CDR1 is SGHDN and CDR2 FVKESK. V was shortened by 1 base and J by 7 bases, with 13 bases between the two germline ends. CDR3 residues: CASSQARGSGTQYF. Written as DNA, the CDR3 is TGTGCCAGCAGCCAAGCCCGGGGTAGTGGGACCCAGTACTTC. Complete variable domain (other parts from reference TRBV14 and TRBJ2-5): EAGVTQFPSHSVIEKGQTVTLRCDPISGHDNLYWYRRVMGKEIKFLLHFVKESKQDESGMPNNRFLAERTGGTYSTLKVQPAELEDSGVYFCASSQARGSGTQYFGPGTRLLVL.

This clone was picked up one time. This chain uses TRBV28 with TRBJ2-3; 9 positions match TRBD2. The CDR3 loop spans 15 amino acids. V dropped 8 bases and J dropped 5; count of bases not matched to a gene: 11. Germline loops: CDR1 MDHEN, CDR2 SYDVKM. DNA for the CDR3: TGTGCCAGCTACGATAGCGGGGGCCGGGGAGATACGCAGTATTTT. It encodes CASYDSGGRGDTQYF.

This clone has only a few counts. This CDR3 reads CASSLRSTGQLNTEAFF. The CDR3 DNA follows: TGTGCCAGCAGTTTAAGGTCGACGGGACAGCTGAACACTGAAGCTTTCTTT. This rearrangement joins TRBV27 to TRBJ1-1, with 7 bases that match TRBD1. J lost 0 bases, V lost 2 bases, and 9 bases had no gene match. This CDR3 contains 17 residues. Germline V gene lookup returns CDR1 MNHEY and CDR2 SMNVEV (reference sequence).

This chain's CDR3 is CASSPPALINTGELFF. CDR3 sequence (DNA): TGCGCCAGCAGCCCACCTGCCCTTATTAACACCGGGGAGCTGTTTTTT. V gene TRBV4-1 combines with J gene TRBJ2-2; D is unresolved. The V gene lost 4 bases and the J gene lost 2 bases, with 14 bases spanning the gap. Germline values: CDR1 MGHRA, CDR2 YSYEKL. The CDR3 covers 16 residues.